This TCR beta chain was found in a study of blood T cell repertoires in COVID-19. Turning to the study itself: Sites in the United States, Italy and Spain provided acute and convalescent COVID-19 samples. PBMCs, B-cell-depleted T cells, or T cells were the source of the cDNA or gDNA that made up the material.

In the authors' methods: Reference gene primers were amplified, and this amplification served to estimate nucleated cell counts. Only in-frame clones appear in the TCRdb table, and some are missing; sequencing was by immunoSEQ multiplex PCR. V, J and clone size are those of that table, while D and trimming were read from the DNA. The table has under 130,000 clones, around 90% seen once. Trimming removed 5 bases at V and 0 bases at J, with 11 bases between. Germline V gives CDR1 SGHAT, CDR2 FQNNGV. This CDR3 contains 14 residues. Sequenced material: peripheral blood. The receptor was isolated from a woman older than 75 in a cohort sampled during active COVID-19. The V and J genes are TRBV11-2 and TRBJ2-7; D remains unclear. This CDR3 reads CASSPLTYSYEQYF. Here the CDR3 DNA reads TGTGCCAGCAGCCCCCTGACATACTCCTACGAGCAGTACTTC.